This paragraph reports one T cell receptor beta chain. This sample is drawn from a study of cytomegalovirus exposure and HLA in healthy donors. Trimming removed 4 bases from V and 6 bases from J; junction bases left unmatched: 2. The CDR3 loop spans 13 amino acids. CDR1 is SGHTA, CDR2 FQGNSA, per germline. Use of 60 Vbeta and 13 Jbeta primers characterized the PCR. The method was immunoSEQ multiplex PCR; TCRdb's version includes in-frame clones alone and lacks a portion of them. The repertoire holds more than 100,000 clones, with 60% to 85% as singletons. Sequencing was done on a sample of PBMCs. The TCR comes from a woman aged 30 to 39 in good health and CMV-seropositive. The V and J genes are TRBV7-2 and TRBJ2-1, with 8 bases fitting TRBD1. The CDR3 nucleotides are TGTGCCAGCAGCTCGGACAGGGCCAATGAGCAGTTCTTC. Its protein is CASSSDRANEQFF.